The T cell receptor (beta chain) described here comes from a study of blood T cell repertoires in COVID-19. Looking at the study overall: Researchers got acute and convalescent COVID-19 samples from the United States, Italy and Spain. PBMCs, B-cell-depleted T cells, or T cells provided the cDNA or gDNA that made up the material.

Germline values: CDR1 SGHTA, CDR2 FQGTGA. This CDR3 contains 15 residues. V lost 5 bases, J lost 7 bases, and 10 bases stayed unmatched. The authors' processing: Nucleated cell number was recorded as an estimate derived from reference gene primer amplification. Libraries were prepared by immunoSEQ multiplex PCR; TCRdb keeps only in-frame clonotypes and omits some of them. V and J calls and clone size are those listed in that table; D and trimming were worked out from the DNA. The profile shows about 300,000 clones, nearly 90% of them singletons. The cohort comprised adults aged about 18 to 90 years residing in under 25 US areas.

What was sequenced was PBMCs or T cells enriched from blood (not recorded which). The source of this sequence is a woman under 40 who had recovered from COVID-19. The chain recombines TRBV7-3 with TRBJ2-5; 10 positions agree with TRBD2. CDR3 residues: CASSPSGGPGMTQYF. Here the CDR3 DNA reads TGTGCCAGCAGCCCTAGCGGGGGTCCAGGGATGACCCAGTACTTC.